Shown below are 29 T cell receptor beta chains from a single sample sequenced in a study of control samples from healthy donors and cancer patients. Repertoires were generated with immunoSEQ multiplex PCR, while TCRdb's copy carries only in-frame clones and drops some. The table records 130,000 to 150,000 clones, 75% to 90% of them present only once. The source material was blood. The receptors stem from a woman in her twenties or thirties in good health.

The chain is built from TRBV19 and TRBJ2-7, with D perhaps TRBD2 (6 bases). The V end was cut by 3 bases, the J end by 0 bases, with 15 bases between. Germline assignment: CDR1 LNHDA and CDR2 SQIVND (reference sequence). The CDR3 covers 16 residues. CDR3 region: CASSMSVGGTSYEQYF. For the CDR3, the DNA is TGTGCCAGTAGTATGTCGGTTGGGGGGACCTCCTACGAGCAGTACTTC.

The rearrangement uses TRBV7-8 and TRBJ1-1; no reliable D call. This CDR3 has 14 amino acids. The germline V gene has CDR1 SGHVS and CDR2 FQNEAQ. Trimming stripped 5 bases from V and 2 bases from J, with 12 bases between. The CDR3 DNA reads as TGTGCCAGCAGCCGACTCGAAAGTAACACTGAAGCTTTCTTT. Translated: CASSRLESNTEAFF.

This chain joins TRBV4-2 and TRBJ1-4, with D unclear. Germline V gives CDR1 LGHNA, CDR2 YNFKEQ. This CDR3 region has 17 residues. V was pared by 8 bases and J by 5 bases, with 24 bases between. The CDR3 spells CASRDAVAASENEKLFF. The CDR3 DNA sequence: TGTGCCAGCCGCGATGCCGTGGCAGCGAGTGAGAATGAAAAACTGTTTTTT.

The chain carries TRBV3-1 (or the pseudogene TRBV3-2) and TRBJ2-6; a possible D gene is TRBD1 (5 bases). CDR1 and CDR2 from the germline V gene are LGHDT and YNNKEL (reference sequence). This CDR3 has 16 amino acids. Trimming shortened V by 4 bases and J by 2 bases, and 12 bases separated the two germline ends. The CDR3 here is CASSREQVAGANVLTF. CDR3 nucleotides: TGTGCCAGCAGCCGAGAACAGGTGGCTGGGGCCAACGTCCTGACTTTC.

Points on this clone: The same CDR3 arises from other DNA sequences in this sample as well. The chain carries TRBV11-2 and TRBJ2-7, with D possibly matching TRBD1 (5 bases). CDR1 is SGHAT and CDR2 is FQNNGV in the germline V gene. This CDR3 contains 13 residues. Trimming left V 3 bases short and J 4 bases short, with 10 bases between. The CDR3 spells CASSFGQGYEQYF. The CDR3 nucleotides read TGTGCCAGCAGCTTTGGTCAGGGATACGAGCAGTACTTC.

The V and J genes are TRBV5-4 and TRBJ2-2; D not certain. Germline assignment: CDR1 SGHNT and CDR2 YYREEE (reference sequence). Between the trimmed V and J ends, which lost 0 bases and 3 bases, there was a span of 6 bases. The CDR3 is 14 amino acids. CDR3 coding DNA: TGTGCCAGCAGCTTGGGGGGTCACACCGGGGAGCTGTTTTTT. Translated, it gives CASSLGGHTGELFF.

The V gene is TRBV30, the J gene TRBJ2-7; D might be TRBD1 (6 bases). This CDR3 has 14 residues. Germline CDR1 reads GTSNPN; CDR2 reads SVGIG (reference sequence). The V end lost 4 bases, the J end lost 7 bases, and 20 bases lay between the germline ends. The CDR3 sequence: CAWTRGRGLGEQYF. CDR3 DNA: TGTGCCTGGACTCGTGGCAGGGGCCTGGGGGAGCAGTACTTC.

The chain links TRBV4-2 to TRBJ1-1; 9 positions agree with TRBD1. The CDR3 loop spans 15 amino acids. CDR1 and CDR2 from the germline V gene are LGHNA and YNFKEQ. J gave up 6 bases and V 2 bases, and 7 bases lay outside the gene matches. The CDR3 DNA is TGTGCCAGCAGCCAACCGGGACAGGGTATCGCTGAAGCTTTCTTT. This sequence encodes CASSQPGQGIAEAFF.

The genes are TRBV5-8 and TRBJ2-3; TRBD2 agrees at 14 bases. Trimming took 4 bases from V and 4 from J; bases not matched to a gene: 5. Germline CDR1 is SGHTS and CDR2 is YDEGEE. This CDR3 has 16 amino acids. CDR3 DNA sequence: TGTGCCAGCAGCCTGGGACTAGCGGGAGATTCAGATACGCAGTATTTT. Amino acids: CASSLGLAGDSDTQYF.

This chain uses TRBV2 with TRBJ2-7; D is ambiguous. V gave up 4 bases and J gave up 6 bases, with 16 bases separating them. CDR1 and CDR2 from the germline V gene are SNHLY and FYNNEI. The CDR3 sequence is 14 residues long. The CDR3 is CASSVGRTVAEQYF. The CDR3 region has the DNA TGTGCCAGCAGTGTTGGCAGGACCGTGGCCGAGCAGTACTTC.

The chain employs TRBV27 and TRBJ1-6; weak D call: TRBD1 (6 bases). Deletions cut 2 bases from V and 8 bases from J, with 13 bases between. CDR3 size: 15 residues. Germline V CDR1 and CDR2: MNHEY, SMNVEV (reference sequence). The CDR3 DNA reads as TGTGCCAGCAGTTTAAACGGACAGTGGGATTCACCCCTCCACTTT. This translates into CASSLNGQWDSPLHF.

The chain recombines TRBV5-1 with TRBJ2-5, with 10 bases fitting TRBD2. With V trimmed by 0 bases and J by 3 bases, 5 bases remained unmatched. The CDR3 is 16 residues long. Germline V gene lookup returns CDR1 SGHRS and CDR2 YFSETQ. The CDR3 here is CASSLVASGGKETQYF. In DNA, the CDR3 is TGCGCCAGCAGCTTGGTGGCTAGCGGGGGTAAAGAGACCCAGTACTTC.

A few counts support this clone. The chain recombines TRBV20-1 with TRBJ1-2, with a tentative D call TRBD1 (6 bases). Per germline, CDR1 DFQATT and CDR2 SNEGSKA (reference sequence). Trimming took off 3 bases at V and 8 bases at J, with 13 bases between the two ends. This CDR3 region has 12 residues. CDR3 sequence reads: CSASGQTGGYTF. CDR3 coding DNA: TGCAGTGCTAGTGGACAGACGGGGGGCTACACCTTC.

The chain has TRBV19 and TRBJ2-1; 10 nucleotides agree with TRBD2. From germline, CDR1 is LNHDA and CDR2 SQIVND (reference sequence). V was clipped by 4 bases and J by 5 bases; unmatched bases: 5. The CDR3 loop spans 15 amino acids. CDR3 region: CASSKLAGANNEQFF. The CDR3, as DNA: TGTGCCAGTAGTAAGCTAGCGGGAGCCAACAATGAGCAGTTCTTC.

The genes are TRBV10-3 and TRBJ2-3; 7 bases line up with TRBD2. V was pared by 7 bases and J by 0 bases, with 10 bases of the junction left unmatched. CDR3 length: 16 residues. The V gene's germline CDR1 is ENHRY and CDR2 SYGVKD. The CDR3 spells CAINPTSPSSTDTQYF. In DNA, the CDR3 is TGTGCCATCAACCCGACTAGCCCTTCTAGCACAGATACGCAGTATTTT.

This clone was found once. The chain links TRBV5-5 to TRBJ2-7; a weak D match, TRBD2 (6 bases). V gave up 8 bases and J gave up 0 bases, with 12 bases separating them. The germline gives CDR1 SGHKS, CDR2 YYEKEE (reference sequence). The CDR3 totals 13 residues. The chain's CDR3 is CASGTFSSYEQYF. The CDR3 region has the DNA TGTGCCAGTGGGACTTTTAGCTCCTACGAGCAGTACTTC.

The chain uses TRBV14 and TRBJ2-5; no clear D gene. The germline gives CDR1 SGHDN, CDR2 FVKESK. The CDR3 has 15 amino acids. The V and J ends lost 2 bases and 1 base respectively, with 11 bases between them. This CDR3 is CASSQTRRSQETQYF. CDR3 nucleotide sequence: TGTGCCAGCAGCCAAACGCGACGGTCCCAAGAGACCCAGTACTTC.

The chain has TRBV10-2 and TRBJ2-3, with TRBD2 as a possible D gene (5 bases). The CDR3 covers 16 residues. Germline V gene lookup returns CDR1 WSHSY and CDR2 SAAADI. V dropped 10 bases and J dropped 0 bases, with 20 bases sitting between them. In DNA, the CDR3 is TGCGCCACCTTGATACTAGAACCGTCTAGCACAGATACGCAGTATTTT. Its translation is CATLILEPSSTDTQYF.

The rearrangement links TRBV11-2 to TRBJ2-2, with D unresolved. CDR1 and CDR2 from the germline V gene are SGHAT and FQNNGV. V was shortened by 6 bases and J by 6 bases, with 11 bases between the two germline ends. CDR3 size: 13 residues. The chain's CDR3 is CASSSRLSGELFF. The CDR3 nucleotides are TGTGCCAGCAGTTCCAGACTTTCCGGGGAGCTGTTTTTT. Variable domain in full (rest from reference TRBV11-2 and TRBJ2-2): EAGVAQSPRYKIIEKRQSVAFWCNPISGHATLYWYQQILGQGPKLLIQFQNNGVVDDSQLPKDRFSAERLKGVDSTLKIQPAKLEDSAVYLCASSSRLSGELFFGEGSRLTVL.

The V and J genes are TRBV9 and TRBJ1-2; 7 bases line up with TRBD1. There are 15 residues in the CDR3. The V gene's germline CDR1 is SGDLS and CDR2 YYNGEE. V lost 3 bases, J lost 8 bases, and 13 bases stayed unmatched. The CDR3 DNA reads as TGTGCCAGCAGCGAGATCCCGTGGCAGGGGGTAGGCTACACCTTC. Residues: CASSEIPWQGVGYTF.

J is TRBJ1-1 and V is TRBV19; D possibly corresponds to TRBD1 (6 bases). Trimming pared 2 bases from V and 5 bases from J, leaving 18 bases between. CDR1 is LNHDA and CDR2 is SQIVND in the germline V gene (reference sequence). The length of the CDR3 is 16 residues. The CDR3 here is CASSILGGAGETEAFF. The CDR3 region has the DNA TGTGCCAGTAGTATACTCGGGGGCGCCGGAGAAACTGAAGCTTTCTTT. The complete variable domain, with remaining parts taken from reference TRBV19 and TRBJ1-1, reads DGGITQSPKYLFRKEGQNVTLSCEQNLNHDAMYWYRQDPGQGLRLIYYSQIVNDFQKGDIAEGYSVSREKKESFPLTVTSAQKNPTAFYLCASSILGGAGETEAFFGQGTRLTVV.

The chain joins TRBV24-1 to TRBJ2-7; 8 bases agree with TRBD1. The ends lost 2 bases at V and 5 bases at J; junction bases unmatched: 7. Germline V gene data show CDR1 as KGHDR and CDR2 as SFDVKD. CDR3 size: 15 residues. In DNA, the CDR3 is TGTGCCACCAGTGATTCCACAGGGGGGATCCACGAGCAGTACTTC. Protein product: CATSDSTGGIHEQYF.

The genes are TRBV6-5 and TRBJ1-1; D is possibly TRBD1 (5 bases). Per the germline V gene, CDR1 is MNHEY and CDR2 is SVGAGI. Trimming removed 5 bases at V and 3 bases at J, with 13 bases between. The CDR3 covers 14 residues. CDR3 sequence reads: CASSTQVGDTEAFF. The CDR3 nucleotides read TGTGCCAGCAGTACTCAGGTGGGGGACACTGAAGCTTTCTTT.

The V gene is TRBV5-4, the J gene TRBJ2-7; 13 nucleotides line up with TRBD2. The length of the CDR3 is 14 residues. The ends lost 4 bases at V and 8 bases at J; junction bases unmatched: 6. In germline, CDR1 is SGHNT, CDR2 YYREEE (reference sequence). CDR3 amino acids: CASSLGLAGVKQYF. The DNA for the CDR3 is TGTGCCAGCAGCCTAGGACTAGCGGGAGTCAAGCAGTACTTC.

This clone is a singleton in its sample. The rearrangement joins TRBV5-4 to TRBJ2-3; 9 nucleotides line up with TRBD2. The CDR3 is 14 residues long. Germline values: CDR1 SGHNT, CDR2 YYREEE (reference sequence). With 3 bases clipped from V and 4 bases from J, the junction kept 3 bases outside the gene matches. CDR3 protein: CASSYSGSADTQYF. CDR3 nucleotides: TGTGCCAGCAGCTATAGCGGGAGCGCAGATACGCAGTATTTT.

The rearrangement links TRBV19 to TRBJ1-4; 7 nucleotides align to TRBD1. J was trimmed by 4 bases and V by 6 bases; bases with no gene match: 11. CDR1 and CDR2 (germline): LNHDA, SQIVND (reference sequence). This CDR3 spans 16 amino acids. CDR3 amino acids: CASRPQVRDSNEKLFF. In DNA, the CDR3 is TGTGCCAGTAGACCCCAAGTCCGGGACAGTAATGAAAAACTGTTTTTT.

The chain joins TRBV29-1 to TRBJ2-7; 9 bases match TRBD1. The CDR3 is 14 amino acids. The V gene end was trimmed by 6 bases and the J gene end by 0 bases; junction bases not matched to a gene: 6. The germline CDR1 and CDR2 sequences are SQVTM and ANQGSEA. The CDR3, as DNA: TGCAGCGTGACCGGACAGGGGTTCTCCTACGAGCAGTACTTC. Translated: CSVTGQGFSYEQYF.

The chain links TRBV7-2 to TRBJ2-7; 9 bases line up with TRBD2. The V gene end was trimmed by 2 bases and the J gene end by 2 bases; junction bases not matched to a gene: 4. The CDR3 has 15 amino acids. Germline values: CDR1 SGHTA, CDR2 FQGNSA. CDR3 sequence reads: CASSLISSGTYEQYF. As DNA, the CDR3 is TGTGCCAGCAGCTTAATCTCTAGCGGGACCTACGAGCAGTACTTC.

The rearrangement links TRBV18 to TRBJ2-3, with 14 bases aligning to TRBD2. From germline, CDR1 is KGHSH and CDR2 LQKENI. The CDR3 spans 16 residues. V shed 3 bases, J shed 3 bases, and the junction held 2 bases outside the gene matches. CDR3 amino acids: CASSPGLAGGTDTQYF. The CDR3 DNA follows: TGTGCCAGCTCACCCGGACTAGCGGGAGGAACAGATACGCAGTATTTT.